One T cell receptor beta chain is described in this entry. Germline V gene data show CDR1 as SGHAT and CDR2 as FQNNGV. The CDR3 covers 15 residues. Trimming left V 0 bases short and J 7 bases short, with 13 bases between. Produced via immunoSEQ multiplex PCR; TCRdb's table is partial and in-frame only. The profile shows fewer than 150,000 clones, roughly 84% of them singletons. The data are from a study of T cell responses to AZD1222 COVID-19 vaccine. The sample in question was peripheral blood, obtained 28 days after the second AZD1222 dose. The source of this sequence is an adult who received the AZD1222 COVID-19 vaccine. This chain uses TRBV11-2 with TRBJ2-1; possible D gene TRBD2, 6 bases. The DNA for the CDR3 is TGTGCCAGCAGCTTAGAGGGACTTCGAAGGAATGAGCAGTTCTTC. Protein sequence: CASSLEGLRRNEQFF.